This entry concerns a single T cell receptor (beta chain). The antigen it binds to is not known. No qualities accompany the bases; no much larger clone lies one base away. The immunoSEQ Assay, which relies on bias-controlled multiplex PCR amplification of genomic DNA, was used to profile TCRbeta CDR3 regions. From the authors' description of their analysis: To quantify the absolute abundance of each unique TCRbeta CDR3 region, the sequences were collapsed and filtered. Differential abundance was tested with two models: a binomial (Fisher-equivalent) model and a beta-binomial model that adds time-dependent variance fitted from healthy donors. Clones with fewer than 5 combined templates were removed, and differential abundance was called for clones with a Benjamini-Hochberg FDR below 0.01. In the beta-binomial model, variance was expressed as a function of the total template count across the two samples, in the form v = (b*log(k)+a)^2. Entries here come from immuneACCESS through TCRdb and include only in-frame sequences with V and J called. Some clones fail to appear in such tables; in the studies checked, an unresolved V gene covers under half of the shortfall, and the cause of the remainder is unknown. That table furnishes V, J and clone size, whereas the DNA furnished D and trimming. This sample lists about 94,000 clones; approximately 91% were detected once. The ten biggest clones cover about 6% of the sample.

This specimen belongs to a study of identifying expanded T cells in peripheral blood (dated 2019 in TCRdb). For the wider study: Four technical replicates, made by sequencing separate aliquots from the same pool of genomic DNA, were compared pairwise. Summary of the overall study and its limitations: For all healthy donors, the variance in clone template counts between approximately two-week samples rose significantly as total template count increased. The authors expected that over much longer intervals, such as months to years, biological variance in healthy repertoires might increase even further. Around 1.3 differentially abundant clones were flagged by the binomial model between technical replicates, whereas about 15 and 19 were flagged over around two weeks and four weeks, respectively. Both the number of clones called differentially abundant and the false-positive rate were significantly reduced by the beta-binomial model across all healthy-donor time intervals.

During the collection period, no infections or other immune events were recorded for the healthy donors. Blood repertoires from healthy donors were used as a training cohort for calibrating time-dependent variance in a beta-binomial model of differential abundance of T-cell clones. The training cohort was composed of some ten healthy donors, 3 female and 7 male. An age range of roughly 25 to 65 years, with an average of 43 years, was recorded for the donors. Whole blood, obtained from a commercial supplier, was collected from each healthy donor at three time points spaced around 13 days apart. Genomic DNA was extracted from unsorted whole blood for immunosequencing. The sequenced material came from blood. This sequence was found in a person aged 18 to 75 in good health.

The CDR3 protein sequence reads: CASSALPGLAGGITSVTQYF. The nucleotide sequence is given as TGTGCCAGCAGTGCATTGCCGGGACTAGCGGGAGGGATTACCTCCGTGACCCAGTACTTC. The sequence is built from TRBV2 and TRBJ2-5, and 16 junction bases match TRBD2. V trim: 4 bases; J trim: 7 bases; unmatched bases: 18. The CDR3 contains 20 residues, cysteine and phenylalanine counted. The only DNA kept is the CDR3, 60 bases in frame from the first base. CDR1 SNHLY and CDR2 FYNNEI were looked up in the germline V gene.